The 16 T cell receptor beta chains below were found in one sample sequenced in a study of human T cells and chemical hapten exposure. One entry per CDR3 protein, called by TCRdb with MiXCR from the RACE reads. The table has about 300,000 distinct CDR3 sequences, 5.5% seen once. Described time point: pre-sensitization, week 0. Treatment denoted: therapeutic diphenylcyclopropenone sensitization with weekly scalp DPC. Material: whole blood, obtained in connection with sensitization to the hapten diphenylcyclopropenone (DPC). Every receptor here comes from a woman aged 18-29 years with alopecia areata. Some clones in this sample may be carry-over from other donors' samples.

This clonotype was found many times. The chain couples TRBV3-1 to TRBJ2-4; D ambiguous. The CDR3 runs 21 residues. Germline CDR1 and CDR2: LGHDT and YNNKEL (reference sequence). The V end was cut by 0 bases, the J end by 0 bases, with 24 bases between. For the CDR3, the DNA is TGTGCCAGCAGCCAAGAAGGTTTTAGTGGGCGAAACAGTCTAGCCAAAAACATTCAGTACTTC. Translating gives CASSQEGFSGRNSLAKNIQYF. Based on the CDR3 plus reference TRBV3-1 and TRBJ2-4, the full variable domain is DTAVSQTPKYLVTQMGNDKSIKCEQNLGHDTMYWYKQDSKKFLKIMFSYNNKELIINETVPNRFSPKSPDKAHLNLHINSLELGDSAVYFCASSQEGFSGRNSLAKNIQYFGAGTRLSVL.

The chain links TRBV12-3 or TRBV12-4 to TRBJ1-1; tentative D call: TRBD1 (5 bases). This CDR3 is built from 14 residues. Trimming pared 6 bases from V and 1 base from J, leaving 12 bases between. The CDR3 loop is CASSQGPRNTEAFF. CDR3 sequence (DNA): TGTGCCAGCAGCCAGGGACCCAGGAACACTGAAGCTTTCTTT.

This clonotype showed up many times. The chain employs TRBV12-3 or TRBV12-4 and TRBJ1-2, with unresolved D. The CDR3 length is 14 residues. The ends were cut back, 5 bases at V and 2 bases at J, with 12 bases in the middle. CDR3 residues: CASSETGPNYGYTF. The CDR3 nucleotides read TGTGCCAGCAGTGAAACCGGGCCAAACTATGGCTACACCTTC.

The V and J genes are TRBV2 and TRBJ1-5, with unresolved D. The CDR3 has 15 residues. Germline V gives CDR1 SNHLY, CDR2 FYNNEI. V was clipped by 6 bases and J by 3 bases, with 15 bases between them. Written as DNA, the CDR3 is TGTGCCAGCAGGAAAGGGTCCGGCGTCAATCAGCCCCAGCATTTT. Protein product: CASRKGSGVNQPQHF.

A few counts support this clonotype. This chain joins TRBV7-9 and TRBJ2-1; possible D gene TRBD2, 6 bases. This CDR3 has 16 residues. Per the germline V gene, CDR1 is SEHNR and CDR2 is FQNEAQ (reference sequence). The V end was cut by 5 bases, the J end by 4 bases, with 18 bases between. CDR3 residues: CASSSREDKRYNEQFF. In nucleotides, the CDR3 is TGTGCCAGCAGCAGCAGGGAGGACAAACGTTACAATGAGCAGTTCTTC. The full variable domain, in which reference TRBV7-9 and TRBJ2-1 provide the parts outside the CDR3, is DTGVSQNPRHKITKRGQNVTFRCDPISEHNRLYWYRQTLGQGPEFLTYFQNEAQLEKSRLLSDRFSAERPKGSFSTLEIQRTEQGDSAMYLCASSSREDKRYNEQFFGPGTRLTVL.

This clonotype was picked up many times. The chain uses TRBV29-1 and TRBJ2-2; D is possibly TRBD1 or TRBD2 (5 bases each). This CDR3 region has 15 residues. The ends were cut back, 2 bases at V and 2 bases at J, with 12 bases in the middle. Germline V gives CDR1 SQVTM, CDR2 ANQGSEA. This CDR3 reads CSVEYGTRNTGELFF. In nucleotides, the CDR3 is TGCAGCGTTGAATACGGGACCCGAAACACCGGGGAGCTGTTTTTT.

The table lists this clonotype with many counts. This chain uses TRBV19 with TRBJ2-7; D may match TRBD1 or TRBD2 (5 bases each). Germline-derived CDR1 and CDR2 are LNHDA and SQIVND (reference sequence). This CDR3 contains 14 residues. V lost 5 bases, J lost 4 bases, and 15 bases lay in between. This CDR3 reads CASSDPSWGYEQYF. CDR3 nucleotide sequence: TGTGCCAGTAGTGACCCCTCGTGGGGGTACGAGCAGTACTTC.

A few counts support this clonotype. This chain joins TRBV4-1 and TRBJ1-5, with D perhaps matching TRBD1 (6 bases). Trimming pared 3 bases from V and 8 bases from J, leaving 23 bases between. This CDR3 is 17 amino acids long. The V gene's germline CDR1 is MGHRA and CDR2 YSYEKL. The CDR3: CASSQAPGHSLNEPQHF. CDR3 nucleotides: TGCGCCAGCAGCCAGGCCCCGGGACATAGCTTGAATGAGCCCCAGCATTTT.

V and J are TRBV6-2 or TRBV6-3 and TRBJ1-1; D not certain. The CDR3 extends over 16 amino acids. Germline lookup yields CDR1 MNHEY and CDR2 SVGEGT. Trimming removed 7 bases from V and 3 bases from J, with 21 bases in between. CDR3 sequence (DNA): TGTGCCAGCACCCAGCCCCCCAATACCGGGCACACTGAAGCTTTCTTT. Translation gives CASTQPPNTGHTEAFF.

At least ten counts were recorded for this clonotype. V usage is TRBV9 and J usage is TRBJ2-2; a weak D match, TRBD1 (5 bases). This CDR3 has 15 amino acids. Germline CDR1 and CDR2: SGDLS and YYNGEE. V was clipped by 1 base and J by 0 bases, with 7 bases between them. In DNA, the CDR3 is TGTGCCAGCAGCGTAAAGGGGTCGAACACCGGGGAGCTGTTTTTT. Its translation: CASSVKGSNTGELFF.

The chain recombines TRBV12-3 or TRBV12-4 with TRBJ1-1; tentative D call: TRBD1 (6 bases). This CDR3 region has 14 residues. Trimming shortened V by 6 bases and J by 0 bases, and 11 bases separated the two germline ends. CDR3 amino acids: CASRLTGMNTEAFF. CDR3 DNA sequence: TGTGCCAGCAGGTTGACAGGAATGAACACTGAAGCTTTCTTT.

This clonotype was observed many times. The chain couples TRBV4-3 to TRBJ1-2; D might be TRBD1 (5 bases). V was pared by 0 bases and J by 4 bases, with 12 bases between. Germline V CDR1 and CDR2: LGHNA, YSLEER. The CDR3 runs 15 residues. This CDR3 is CASSQELQVSYGYTF. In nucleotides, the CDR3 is TGCGCCAGCAGCCAAGAGTTACAGGTATCCTATGGCTACACCTTC.

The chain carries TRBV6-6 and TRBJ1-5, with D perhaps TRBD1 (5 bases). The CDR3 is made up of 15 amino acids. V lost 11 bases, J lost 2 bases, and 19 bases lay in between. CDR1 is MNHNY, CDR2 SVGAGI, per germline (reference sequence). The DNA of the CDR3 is TGTGCCGGATCCGCGGGGGGGGGAGGCAATCAGCCCCAGCATTTT. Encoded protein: CAGSAGGGGNQPQHF.

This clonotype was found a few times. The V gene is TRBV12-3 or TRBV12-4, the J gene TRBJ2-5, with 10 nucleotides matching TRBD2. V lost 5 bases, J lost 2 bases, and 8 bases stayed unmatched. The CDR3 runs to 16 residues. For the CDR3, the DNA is TGTGCCAGCAGTCTCCAGCGGGGGGGCCATCAAGAGACCCAGTACTTC. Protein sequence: CASSLQRGGHQETQYF.

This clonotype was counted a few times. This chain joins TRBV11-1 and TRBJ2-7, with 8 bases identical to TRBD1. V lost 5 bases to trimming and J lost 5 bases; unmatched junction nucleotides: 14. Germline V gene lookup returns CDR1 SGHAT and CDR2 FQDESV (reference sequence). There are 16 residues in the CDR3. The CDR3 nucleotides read TGTGCCAGCAGCGGGGCAGGGGGCGTCGCGGTGCACGAGCAGTACTTC. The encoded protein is CASSGAGGVAVHEQYF.

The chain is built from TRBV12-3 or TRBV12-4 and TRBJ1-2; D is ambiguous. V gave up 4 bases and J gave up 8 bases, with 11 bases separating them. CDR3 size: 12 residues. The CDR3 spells CASSSDVRGYTF. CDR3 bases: TGTGCCAGCAGTTCCGACGTTAGAGGCTACACCTTC.